This T cell receptor (beta chain) was identified in a study of blood T cell repertoires in COVID-19 (dated by TCRdb to 2020 to 2021). Regarding the study in general: Samples covering the acute and convalescent phases of COVID-19 were provided by collaborators in the United States, Italy and Spain. The prospective study material was composed of cDNA or gDNA derived from T cells, B-cell-depleted T cells, or PBMCs. Subjects who had been exposed to COVID-19, were actively infected with it, or had recovered from it provided the deeply sampled blood TCRbeta repertoires that made up the dataset. The repertoires were released in a freely available public database meant as a resource for research on the immune response to SARS-CoV-2. The samples were drawn from two sources: the first 160 participants of the ongoing ImmuneRACE study, and some 1,300 subjects contributed by 6 global collaborators. Nearly every sample came with metadata listing a de-identified subject ID, COVID-19 status, age in years and sex. HLA class I and class II types, where available, came from metadata supplied by the sample provider rather than from assay-based typing.

TCRbeta CDR3 regions were amplified from genomic DNA using the immunoSEQ Assay, a bias-controlled multiplex PCR. As for the original processing: The number of nucleated cells in each sample was estimated by amplification of reference gene primers within the assay. Sequence reads were collapsed and filtered to measure the absolute abundance of every unique TCRbeta CDR3 rearrangement. For each sample, productive Simpson clonality was calculated by taking the square root of Simpson's diversity index across productive rearrangements. TCRdb re-hosts the immuneACCESS table, in-frame sequences only. Its copies lack some clones; in the studies checked, an unresolved V gene accounts for under half of them, and the cause for the rest is not known. V and J calls and clone size are copied from that table; D and trimming were computed from the DNA. The sample table contains around 29,000 clones; only one count was recorded for 65% to 90% of them. Roughly 18% of the sample is taken by the ten largest.

In regard to this clone: The target of this receptor is not known. No base qualities exist here, and no much larger clone lies one base off it.

Per the germline V gene, MDHEN is the CDR1 and SYDVKM is the CDR2. Trimmed from V: 5 bases; trimmed from J: 4 bases; junction bases lacking a gene match: 6. The CDR3 spans 15 residues, from the cysteine through the phenylalanine. Of the read, only the CDR3 DNA is kept; its 45 bases are in frame from base 1. Results the study describes overall, beyond this receptor: How much clinical and demographic metadata was included differed by source and by participant, and the metadata was provided uncurated.

Collaborating institutions collected whole blood in K2EDTA tubes following their own protocols. For TCRbeta analysis, collaborator samples were shipped as frozen whole blood, as isolated PBMCs, or as DNA extracted from either sample type. The chain links TRBV28 with TRBJ1-5, and 9 bases in between align with TRBD1. The sample was peripheral blood. This TCR was recovered from an older woman with active COVID-19. The nucleotides read TGTGCCAGCAGTCCCGGGACAGGGAGGAATCAGCCCCAGCATTTT. It is translated as CASSPGTGRNQPQHF.